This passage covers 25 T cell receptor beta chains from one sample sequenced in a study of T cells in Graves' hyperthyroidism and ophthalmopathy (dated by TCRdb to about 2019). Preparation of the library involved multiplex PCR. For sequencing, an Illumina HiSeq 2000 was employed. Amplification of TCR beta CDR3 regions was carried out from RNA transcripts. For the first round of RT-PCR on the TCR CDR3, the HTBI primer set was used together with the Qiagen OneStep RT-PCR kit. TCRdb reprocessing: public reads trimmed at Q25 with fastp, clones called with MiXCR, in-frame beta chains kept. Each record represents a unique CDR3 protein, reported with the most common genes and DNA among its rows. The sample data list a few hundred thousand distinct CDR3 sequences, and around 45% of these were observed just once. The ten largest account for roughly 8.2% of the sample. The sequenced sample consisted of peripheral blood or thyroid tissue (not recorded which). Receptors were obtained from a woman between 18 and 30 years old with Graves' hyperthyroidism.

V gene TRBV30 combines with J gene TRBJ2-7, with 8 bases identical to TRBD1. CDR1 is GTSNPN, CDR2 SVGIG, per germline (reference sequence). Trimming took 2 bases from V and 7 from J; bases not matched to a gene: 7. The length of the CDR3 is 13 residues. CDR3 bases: TGTGCCTGGAGTCGTCAGGGGGCGAGGGAGCAGTACTTC. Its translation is CAWSRQGAREQYF.

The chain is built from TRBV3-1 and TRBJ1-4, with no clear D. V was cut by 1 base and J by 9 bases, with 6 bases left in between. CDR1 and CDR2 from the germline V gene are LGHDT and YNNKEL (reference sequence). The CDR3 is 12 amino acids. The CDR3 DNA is TGTGCCAGCAGCCAAGTCGGGAAAAAACTGTTTTTT. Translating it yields CASSQVGKKLFF.

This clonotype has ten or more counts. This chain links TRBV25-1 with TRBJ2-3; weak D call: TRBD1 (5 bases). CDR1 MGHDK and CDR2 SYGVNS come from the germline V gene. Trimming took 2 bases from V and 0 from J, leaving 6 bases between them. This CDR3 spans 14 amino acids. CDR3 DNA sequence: TGTGCCAGCAGTGAAGGGGCAAGCACAGATACGCAGTATTTT. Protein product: CASSEGASTDTQYF.

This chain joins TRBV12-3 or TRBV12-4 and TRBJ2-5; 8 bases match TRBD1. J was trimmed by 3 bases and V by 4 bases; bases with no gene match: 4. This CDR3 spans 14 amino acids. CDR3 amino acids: CASSSGQVEETQYF. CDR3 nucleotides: TGTGCCAGCAGTTCGGGACAGGTAGAAGAGACCCAGTACTTC.

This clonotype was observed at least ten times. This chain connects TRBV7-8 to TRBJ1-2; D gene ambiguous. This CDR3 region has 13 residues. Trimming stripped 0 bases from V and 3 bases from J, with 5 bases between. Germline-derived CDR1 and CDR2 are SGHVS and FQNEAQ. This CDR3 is CASSLASDYGYTF. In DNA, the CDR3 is TGTGCCAGCAGCTTAGCCAGCGACTATGGCTACACCTTC.

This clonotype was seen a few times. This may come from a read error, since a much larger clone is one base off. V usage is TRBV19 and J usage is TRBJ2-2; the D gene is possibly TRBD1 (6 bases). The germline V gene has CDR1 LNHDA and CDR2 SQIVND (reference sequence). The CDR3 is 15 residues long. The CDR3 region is CASTLLFRDTGELSF. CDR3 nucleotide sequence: TGTGCCAGTACCTTACTTTTTCGGGACACCGGGGAGCTGTCTTTT.

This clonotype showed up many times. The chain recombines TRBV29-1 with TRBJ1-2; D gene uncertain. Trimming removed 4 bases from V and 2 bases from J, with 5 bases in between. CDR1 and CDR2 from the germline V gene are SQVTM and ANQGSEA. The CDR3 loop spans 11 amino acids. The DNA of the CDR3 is TGCAGCGTTGCCGAGAACTATGGCTACACCTTC. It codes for CSVAENYGYTF.

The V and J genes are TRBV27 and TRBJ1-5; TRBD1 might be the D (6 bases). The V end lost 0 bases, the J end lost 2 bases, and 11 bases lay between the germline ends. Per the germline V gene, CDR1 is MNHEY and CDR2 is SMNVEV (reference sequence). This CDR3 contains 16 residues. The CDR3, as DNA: TGTGCCAGCAGTTTATCGGCACAGGGTGGCAATCAGCCCCAGCATTTT. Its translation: CASSLSAQGGNQPQHF.

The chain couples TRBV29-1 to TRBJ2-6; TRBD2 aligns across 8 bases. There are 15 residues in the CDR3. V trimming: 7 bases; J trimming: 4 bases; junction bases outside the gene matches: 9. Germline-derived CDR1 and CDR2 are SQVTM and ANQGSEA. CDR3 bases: TGCAGCGCTAGACGGGGGGGGCTCGGGGCCAACGTCCTGACTTTC. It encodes CSARRGGLGANVLTF. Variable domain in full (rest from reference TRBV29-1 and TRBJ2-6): SAVISQKPSRDICQRGTSLTIQCQVDSQVTMMFWYRQQPGQSLTLIATANQGSEATYESGFVIDKFPISRPNLTFSTLTVSNMSPEDSSIYLCSARRGGLGANVLTFGAGSRLTVL.

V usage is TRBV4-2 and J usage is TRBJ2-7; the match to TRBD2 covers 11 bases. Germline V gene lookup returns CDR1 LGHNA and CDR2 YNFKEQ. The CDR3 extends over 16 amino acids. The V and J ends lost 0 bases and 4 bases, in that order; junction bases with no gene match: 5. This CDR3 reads CASSQDRASGRYEQYF. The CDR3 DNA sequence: TGTGCCAGCAGCCAAGATCGGGCTAGCGGGAGGTACGAGCAGTACTTC.

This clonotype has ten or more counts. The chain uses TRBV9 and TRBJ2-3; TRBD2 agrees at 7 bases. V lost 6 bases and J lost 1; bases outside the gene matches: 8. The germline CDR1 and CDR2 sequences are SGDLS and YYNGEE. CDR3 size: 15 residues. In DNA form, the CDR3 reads TGTGCCAGCATCGGAACGGCGGGAGGCACAGATACGCAGTATTTT. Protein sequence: CASIGTAGGTDTQYF. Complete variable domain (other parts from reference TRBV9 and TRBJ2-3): DSGVTQTPKHLITATGQRVTLRCSPRSGDLSVYWYQQSLDQGLQFLIQYYNGEERAKGNILERFSAQQFPDLHSELNLSSLELGDSALYFCASIGTAGGTDTQYFGPGTRLTVL.

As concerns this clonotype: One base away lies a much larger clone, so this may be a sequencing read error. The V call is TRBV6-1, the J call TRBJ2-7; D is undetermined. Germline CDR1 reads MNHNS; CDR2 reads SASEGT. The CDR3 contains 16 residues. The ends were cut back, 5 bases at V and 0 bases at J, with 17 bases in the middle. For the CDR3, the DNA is TGTGCCAGCAGTCCCGCCGGGTTTTCAAGCTCCTACGAGCAGTACTTC. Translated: CASSPAGFSSSYEQYF.

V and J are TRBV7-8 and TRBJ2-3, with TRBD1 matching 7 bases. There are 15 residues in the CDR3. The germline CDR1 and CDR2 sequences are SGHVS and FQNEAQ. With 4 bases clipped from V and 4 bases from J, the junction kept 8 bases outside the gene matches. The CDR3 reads CASSSGQEDADTQYF. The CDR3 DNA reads TGTGCCAGCAGCTCCGGACAGGAGGACGCAGATACGCAGTATTTT.

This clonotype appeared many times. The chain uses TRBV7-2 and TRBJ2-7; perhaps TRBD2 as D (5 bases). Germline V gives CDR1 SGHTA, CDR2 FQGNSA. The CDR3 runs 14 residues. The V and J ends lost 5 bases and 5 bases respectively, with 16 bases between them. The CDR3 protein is CASSSFWAGNEQYF. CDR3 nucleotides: TGTGCCAGCAGCAGCTTCTGGGCGGGCAACGAGCAGTACTTC. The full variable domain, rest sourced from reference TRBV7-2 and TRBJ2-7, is GAGVSQSPSNKVTEKGKDVELRCDPISGHTALYWYRQSLGQGLEFLIYFQGNSAPDKSGLPSDRFSAERTGGSVSTLTIQRTQQEDSAVYLCASSSFWAGNEQYFGPGTRLTVT.

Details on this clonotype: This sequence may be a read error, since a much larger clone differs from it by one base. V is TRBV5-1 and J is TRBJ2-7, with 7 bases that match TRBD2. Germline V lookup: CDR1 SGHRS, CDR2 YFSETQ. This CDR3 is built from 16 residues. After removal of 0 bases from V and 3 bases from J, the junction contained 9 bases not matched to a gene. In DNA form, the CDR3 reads TGCGCCAGCAGCTTGGTCTTACGGGAGGCCCTCTACGAGCAGTACTTC. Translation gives CASSLVLREALYEQYF.

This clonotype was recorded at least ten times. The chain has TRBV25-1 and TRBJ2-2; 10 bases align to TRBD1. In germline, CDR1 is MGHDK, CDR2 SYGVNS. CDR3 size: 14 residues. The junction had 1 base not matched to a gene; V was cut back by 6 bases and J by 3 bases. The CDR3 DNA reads TGTGCCAGCAGAGGGACAGGGGACACCGGGGAGCTGTTTTTT. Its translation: CASRGTGDTGELFF.

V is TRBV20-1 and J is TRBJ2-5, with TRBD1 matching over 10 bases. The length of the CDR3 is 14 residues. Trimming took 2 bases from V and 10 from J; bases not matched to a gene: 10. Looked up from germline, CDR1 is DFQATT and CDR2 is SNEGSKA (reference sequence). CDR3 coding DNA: TGCAGTGCTAGAATTCTTTTCGGGACAGGGGACCAGTACTTC. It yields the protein CSARILFGTGDQYF.

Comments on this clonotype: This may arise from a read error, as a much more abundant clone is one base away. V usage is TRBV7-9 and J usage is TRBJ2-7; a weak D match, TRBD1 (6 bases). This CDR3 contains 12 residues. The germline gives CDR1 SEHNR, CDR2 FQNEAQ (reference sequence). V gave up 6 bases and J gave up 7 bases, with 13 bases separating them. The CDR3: CASRSGVHEQYF. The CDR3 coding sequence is TGTGCCAGCAGGTCAGGGGTGCATGAGCAGTACTTC.

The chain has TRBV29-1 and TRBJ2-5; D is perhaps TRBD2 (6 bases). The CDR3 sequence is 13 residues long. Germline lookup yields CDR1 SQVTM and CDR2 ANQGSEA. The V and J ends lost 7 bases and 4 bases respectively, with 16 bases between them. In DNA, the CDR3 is TGCAGCGCCCAGGGCGGGGCTGGAGAGACCCAGTACTTC. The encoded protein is CSAQGGAGETQYF.

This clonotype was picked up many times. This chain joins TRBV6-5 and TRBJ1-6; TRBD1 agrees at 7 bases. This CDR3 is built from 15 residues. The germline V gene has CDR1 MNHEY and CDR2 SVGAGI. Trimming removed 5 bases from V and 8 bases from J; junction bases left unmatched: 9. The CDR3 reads CASSGRTGVDSPLHF. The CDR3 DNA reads TGTGCCAGCAGTGGACGGACAGGTGTAGATTCACCCCTCCACTTT.

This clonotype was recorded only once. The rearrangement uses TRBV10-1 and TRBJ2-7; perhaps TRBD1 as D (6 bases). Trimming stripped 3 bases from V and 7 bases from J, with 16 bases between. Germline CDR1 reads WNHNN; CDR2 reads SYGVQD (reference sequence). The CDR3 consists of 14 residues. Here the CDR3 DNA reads TGCGCCAGCAGTGACCAACAGGGAAGGGGGGAGCAGTACTTC. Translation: CASSDQQGRGEQYF.

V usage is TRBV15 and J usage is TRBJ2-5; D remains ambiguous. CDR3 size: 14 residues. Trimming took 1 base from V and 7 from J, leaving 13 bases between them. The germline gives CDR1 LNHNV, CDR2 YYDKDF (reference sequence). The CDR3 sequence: CATSRVSPPGTQYF. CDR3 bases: TGTGCCACCAGCAGAGTCTCTCCCCCTGGGACCCAGTACTTC.

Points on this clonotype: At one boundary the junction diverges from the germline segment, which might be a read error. CDR3 in amino acids: CASSQEEWGNQPQHF. CDR3 coding DNA: TGCGCCAGCAGCCAAGAGGAGTGGGGCAATCAGCCCCAGCATTTT. The chain joins TRBV5-4 to TRBJ1-5; no firm D call. Germline CDR1 SGHNT, CDR2 YYREEE (reference sequence). The CDR3 covers 15 residues.

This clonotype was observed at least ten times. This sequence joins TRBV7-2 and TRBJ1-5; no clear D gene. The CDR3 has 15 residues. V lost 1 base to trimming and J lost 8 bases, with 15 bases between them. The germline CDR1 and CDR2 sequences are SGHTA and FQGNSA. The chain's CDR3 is CASSLERGSGEPQHF. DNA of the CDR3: TGTGCCAGCAGCTTAGAGCGGGGATCGGGCGAGCCCCAGCATTTT.

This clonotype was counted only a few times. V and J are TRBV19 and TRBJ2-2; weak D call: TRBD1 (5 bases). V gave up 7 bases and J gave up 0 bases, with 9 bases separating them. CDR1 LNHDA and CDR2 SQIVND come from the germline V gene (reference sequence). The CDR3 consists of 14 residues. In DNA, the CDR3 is TGTGCCAGTAAAAGACAGTCGAACACCGGGGAGCTGTTTTTT. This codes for CASKRQSNTGELFF.